This T cell receptor (beta chain) was identified in a study of blood T cells in healthy people across ages. Whole-study findings and limits: No one knew whether donors had CMV, which possibly confounded expanded clonotype changes.

Through a sample-barcoded 5' primer and a J-beta primer mix, a second PCR was run for roughly 6 to 12 cycles. TCRdb independently ran MiXCR on the 5' RACE reads; one entry per CDR3 protein. The top ten clones hold about 2.1% of a sample with about 1.8 million distinct CDR3 sequences, roughly 50% of them seen once. V was pared by 1 base and J by 7 bases, with 5 bases of the junction left unmatched. The CDR3 has 15 residues. Germline assignment: CDR1 LNHNV and CDR2 YYDKDF (reference sequence). In the case of this clonotype: Its antigen is still unknown.

This TCR derives from a woman between 35 and 50 years old in good health. This rearrangement joins TRBV15 to TRBJ1-1, with 11 bases matching TRBD1. The sample was blood. CDR3 amino acids: CATSRGTGGKSEAFF. The CDR3, as DNA: TGTGCCACCAGCAGAGGGACAGGGGGCAAGAGTGAAGCTTTCTTT.